This T cell receptor (beta chain) derives from a study of T cells after yellow fever vaccination. About the research overall: Preparing low-cell-number fractions relied on SMART-Seq v4 Ultra Low Input.

This CDR3 is built from 12 residues. The V gene lost 4 bases and the J gene lost 9 bases, with 12 bases spanning the gap. The germline gives CDR1 MNHEY, CDR2 SMNVEV (reference sequence). For TCR, cDNA came from 5'RACE template switching, which added a universal primer site and UMIs. MiXCR, applied by TCRdb to the 5' RACE reads, yields one record per CDR3 protein. The profile shows roughly 100,000 distinct CDR3 sequences, 8.9% of them singletons. Points from the study as a whole: Subsequent booster samples again held most clones from primary vaccination (96% CD4, about 85% CD8). Abundant contaminating clonotypes from the bulk population could appear in FACS-sorted repertoires.

The clonotype originates from a man younger than 35 who received the YFV17D yellow fever vaccine. The sequences come from CD8+ T cells not binding an NS4B(214-222) dextramer, sorted from PBMCs, collected less than 18 days after the first yellow fever vaccination. V gene TRBV27 combines with J gene TRBJ1-1; no firm D call. The CDR3 DNA is TGTGCCAGCAGTTCTGACCCGAGACAAGCTTTCTTT. It yields the protein CASSSDPRQAFF.